This TCR beta chain was identified in a study of early T cells in non-severe SARS-CoV-2 infection. Overall study: Alpha and beta chains were unpaired, from unsorted whole-blood bulk RNA. Whole-study results and caveats: The VDJdb matching leaned toward anti-spike CD8 responses and overlooked private and CD4 specificities.

Germline values: CDR1 MGHRA, CDR2 YSYEKL. CDR3 length: 16 residues. The V and J ends lost 4 bases and 8 bases, in that order; junction bases with no gene match: 11. TCRdb called the 5' RACE reads again in MiXCR, with one record for every CDR3 protein. Here the sample spans some 51,000 distinct CDR3 sequences, around 14% being singletons. The table lists this clonotype with a few counts. No antigen is known for it. The sequencing here drew on whole blood, taken at baseline. The chain employs TRBV4-1 and TRBJ2-1; 10 bases agree with TRBD2. This sequence originates from an adult who was a healthcare worker with PCR-confirmed SARS-CoV-2 infection or an uninfected control (not recorded which). The DNA for the CDR3 is TGCGCCAGCAGCCTAGTCAGCGGGAGGGCCCGGGATGAGCAGTTCTTC. Translated, it gives CASSLVSGRARDEQFF.